These T cell receptor beta chains were read from a single sample in a study of PD-1 and CTLA-4 blockade in melanoma. Clones were read by immunoSEQ multiplex PCR, and TCRdb kept only the in-frame ones, dropping some. The sample has approximately 17,000 clones; about 69% are singletons. The sequencing used CD8+ T cells from peripheral blood, collected before anti-PD-1 treatment. The receptors shown here come from a human donor with melanoma. The CDR3 runs from the conserved cysteine through the conserved F or W. Fields, in order: D gene, V gene, clone size, J gene, CDR3 protein, CDR3 DNA. D genes are given only for firm matches. Clone size is stated in some rows and not others, as once, few, many or a class when expanded.

D gene: -; V gene: TRBV4-1; clone size: -; J gene: TRBJ1-1; CDR3 protein: CASSHGGGLNTEAFF; CDR3 DNA: TGCGCCAGCAGCCACGGAGGGGGACTGAACACTGAAGCTTTCTTT
D gene: TRBD1; V gene: TRBV19; clone size: few; J gene: TRBJ1-2; CDR3 protein: CASSAGTGGSYGYTF; CDR3 DNA: TGTGCCAGTAGTGCCGGGACAGGGGGATCCTATGGCTACACCTTC
D gene: -; V gene: TRBV25-1; clone size: -; J gene: TRBJ2-7; CDR3 protein: CASKGFRDPVSSYEQYF; CDR3 DNA: TGTGCCAGCAAAGGGTTCAGGGATCCTGTAAGCTCCTACGAGCAGTACTTC
D gene: -; V gene: TRBV6-6; clone size: -; J gene: TRBJ2-7; CDR3 protein: CASLDRRSYEQYF; CDR3 DNA: TGTGCCAGCCTCGACCGCCGCTCCTACGAGCAGTACTTC
D gene: -; V gene: TRBV9; clone size: -; J gene: TRBJ1-6; CDR3 protein: CASSPSGGGQAYNSPLHF; CDR3 DNA: TGTGCCAGCAGCCCCTCGGGGGGGGGCCAGGCCTATAATTCACCCCTCCACTTT
D gene: -; V gene: TRBV29-1; clone size: -; J gene: TRBJ1-1; CDR3 protein: CSGLDRNTEAFF; CDR3 DNA: TGCAGCGGATTGGACAGGAACACTGAAGCTTTCTTT
D gene: -; V gene: TRBV5-6; clone size: -; J gene: TRBJ2-5; CDR3 protein: CASSLGRGYETQYF; CDR3 DNA: TGTGCCAGCAGCTTGGGCAGGGGTTACGAGACCCAGTACTTC
D gene: -; V gene: TRBV24-1; clone size: -; J gene: TRBJ2-1; CDR3 protein: CATSDHGQSHNEQFF; CDR3 DNA: TGTGCCACCAGTGATCACGGACAGTCCCACAATGAGCAGTTCTTC
D gene: TRBD1; V gene: TRBV28; clone size: -; J gene: TRBJ2-1; CDR3 protein: CASSQTGGSYNEQFF; CDR3 DNA: TGTGCCAGCAGTCAGACAGGGGGCAGCTACAATGAGCAGTTCTTC
D gene: -; V gene: TRBV5-8; clone size: -; J gene: TRBJ2-7; CDR3 protein: CASSFPWRRAYEQYF; CDR3 DNA: TGTGCCAGCAGCTTCCCCTGGCGCAGGGCCTACGAGCAGTACTTC
D gene: -; V gene: TRBV28; clone size: -; J gene: TRBJ1-1; CDR3 protein: CASSLFSGSMDDTEAFF; CDR3 DNA: TGTGCCAGCAGTTTATTCTCTGGCAGTATGGATGACACTGAAGCTTTCTTT
D gene: -; V gene: TRBV3-1/TRBV3-2; clone size: -; J gene: TRBJ1-4; CDR3 protein: CASSQAYGPRGEKLFF; CDR3 DNA: TGTGCCAGCAGCCAAGCCTACGGGCCACGGGGCGAAAAACTGTTTTTT
D gene: TRBD2; V gene: TRBV7-9; clone size: -; J gene: TRBJ2-7; CDR3 protein: CASTNSRLAGGHEQYF; CDR3 DNA: TGTGCCAGCACAAATTCGAGGCTAGCGGGAGGCCACGAGCAGTACTTC
D gene: TRBD1; V gene: TRBV11-3; clone size: -; J gene: TRBJ2-5; CDR3 protein: CASSLGDSLQETQYF; CDR3 DNA: TGTGCCAGCAGCTTAGGGGACAGCCTCCAAGAGACCCAGTACTTC
D gene: -; V gene: TRBV19; clone size: -; J gene: TRBJ2-5; CDR3 protein: CASSIIAGQETQYF; CDR3 DNA: TGTGCCAGTAGTATTATTGCCGGACAAGAGACCCAGTACTTC
D gene: -; V gene: TRBV6-5; clone size: -; J gene: TRBJ1-2; CDR3 protein: CASSYSSESFYGYTF; CDR3 DNA: TGTGCCAGCAGTTACTCATCGGAGAGCTTCTATGGCTACACCTTC
D gene: -; V gene: TRBV5-8; clone size: -; J gene: TRBJ2-7; CDR3 protein: CASRMVVEGHYEQYF; CDR3 DNA: TGTGCCAGCAGAATGGTGGTGGAAGGGCACTACGAGCAGTACTTC
D gene: -; V gene: TRBV5-1; clone size: once; J gene: TRBJ2-3; CDR3 protein: CASSLKDPTDTQYF; CDR3 DNA: TGCGCCAGCAGCTTGAAGGACCCCACAGATACGCAGTATTTT
D gene: -; V gene: TRBV5-4; clone size: few; J gene: TRBJ2-5; CDR3 protein: CASSLLGGETQYF; CDR3 DNA: TGTGCCAGCAGCTTATTGGGGGGAGAGACCCAGTACTTC
D gene: TRBD1; V gene: TRBV27; clone size: -; J gene: TRBJ2-7; CDR3 protein: CASSLRTGVSYEQYF; CDR3 DNA: TGTGCCAGCAGTCTACGGACAGGGGTCTCCTACGAGCAGTACTTC
D gene: -; V gene: TRBV12-3/TRBV12-4; clone size: few; J gene: TRBJ1-2; CDR3 protein: CASSLTFYGYTF; CDR3 DNA: TGTGCCAGCAGTTTGACGTTCTATGGCTACACCTTC
D gene: TRBD1; V gene: TRBV7-9; clone size: medium-sized; J gene: TRBJ1-1; CDR3 protein: CASSNRDRGTEAFF; CDR3 DNA: TGTGCCAGCAGCAACCGGGACAGGGGGACCGAAGCTTTCTTT
D gene: -; V gene: TRBV6-5; clone size: -; J gene: TRBJ1-1; CDR3 protein: CASSSDWGLTEAFF; CDR3 DNA: TGTGCCAGCAGTTCCGATTGGGGGTTAACTGAAGCTTTCTTT
D gene: -; V gene: TRBV2; clone size: -; J gene: TRBJ2-2; CDR3 protein: CASSEAGLTGELFF; CDR3 DNA: TGTGCCAGCAGTGAAGCTGGCTTAACCGGGGAGCTGTTTTTT
D gene: -; V gene: TRBV6-5; clone size: -; J gene: TRBJ1-1; CDR3 protein: CASSYTPRTEAFF; CDR3 DNA: TGTGCCAGCAGTTACACGCCTCGCACTGAAGCTTTCTTT
D gene: -; V gene: TRBV7-9; clone size: -; J gene: TRBJ2-7; CDR3 protein: CASNLGGDEQYF; CDR3 DNA: TGTGCCAGCAACCTAGGGGGAGACGAGCAGTACTTC
D gene: TRBD2; V gene: TRBV18; clone size: few; J gene: TRBJ2-3; CDR3 protein: CASSPSQLAGETDTQYF; CDR3 DNA: TGTGCCAGCTCACCTTCCCAGTTAGCGGGGGAAACAGATACGCAGTATTTT